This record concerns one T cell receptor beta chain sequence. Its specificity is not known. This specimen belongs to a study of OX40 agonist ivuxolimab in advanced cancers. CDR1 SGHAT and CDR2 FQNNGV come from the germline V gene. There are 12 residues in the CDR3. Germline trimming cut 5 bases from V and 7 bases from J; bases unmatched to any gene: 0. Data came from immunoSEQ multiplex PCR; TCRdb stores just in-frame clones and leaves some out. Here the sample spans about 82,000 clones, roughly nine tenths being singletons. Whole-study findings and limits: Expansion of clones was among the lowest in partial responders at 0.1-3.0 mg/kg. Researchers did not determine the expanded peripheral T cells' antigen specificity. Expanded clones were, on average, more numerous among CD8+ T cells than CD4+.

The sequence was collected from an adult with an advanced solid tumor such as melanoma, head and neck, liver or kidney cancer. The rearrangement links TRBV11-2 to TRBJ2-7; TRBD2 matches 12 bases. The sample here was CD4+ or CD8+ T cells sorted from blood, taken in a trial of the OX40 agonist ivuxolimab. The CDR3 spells CASSLAGGEQYF. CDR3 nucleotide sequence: TGTGCCAGCAGCCTAGCGGGAGGGGAGCAGTACTTC. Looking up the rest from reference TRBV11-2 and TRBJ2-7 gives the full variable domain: EAGVAQSPRYKIIEKRQSVAFWCNPISGHATLYWYQQILGQGPKLLIQFQNNGVVDDSQLPKDRFSAERLKGVDSTLKIQPAKLEDSAVYLCASSLAGGEQYFGPGTRLTVT.